This passage covers 29 T cell receptor beta chains from one sample sequenced in a study of graft-versus-host responses after intestinal transplantation. Generated by immunoSEQ multiplex PCR, the TCRdb table keeps only in-frame clones and is missing some. The table has 99,000 or so clones, roughly 90% seen once. The antigens for these receptors are not known. Here the sequenced sample was unstimulated CD8+ T cells sorted from spleen or lymph node cells, taken before transplant. The source is a human donor who was the organ donor for an intestinal transplant.

The rearrangement joins TRBV7-6 to TRBJ2-1, with TRBD2 identical over 12 bases. From germline, CDR1 is SGHVS and CDR2 FNYEAQ. There are 17 residues in the CDR3. J was trimmed by 7 bases and V by 2 bases; bases with no gene match: 9. The CDR3 sequence: CASSLQPSGGANNEQFF. The CDR3 DNA is TGTGCCAGCAGCTTACAGCCTAGCGGGGGGGCGAATAATGAGCAGTTCTTC.

This chain links TRBV28 with TRBJ1-2; D gene ambiguous. The CDR3 is 15 amino acids. Trimming cost V 3 bases and J 6 bases, with 17 bases left between them. Per germline, CDR1 MDHEN and CDR2 SYDVKM. CDR3 nucleotide sequence: TGTGCCAGCAGTTTTGGCCAGTCCCTCTTTCATGGCTACACCTTC. Its protein product is CASSFGQSLFHGYTF.

The chain has TRBV9 and TRBJ2-1; 8 bases are a match to TRBD1. This CDR3 has 15 residues. With 0 bases clipped from V and 1 base from J, the junction kept 0 bases outside the gene matches. Germline V gives CDR1 SGDLS, CDR2 YYNGEE. This chain's CDR3 is CASSVGQGSYNEQFF. DNA of the CDR3: TGTGCCAGCAGCGTAGGACAGGGGTCCTACAATGAGCAGTTCTTC.

J is TRBJ1-1 and V is TRBV6-1; D remains unclear. In germline, CDR1 is MNHNS, CDR2 SASEGT. With 0 bases removed from V and 3 bases from J, the gap between germline ends came to 20 bases. CDR3 length: 18 amino acids. The CDR3 protein is CASSEAIWSYWLHTEAFF. CDR3 DNA: TGTGCCAGCAGTGAAGCGATCTGGTCTTACTGGTTACACACTGAAGCTTTCTTT.

This chain joins TRBV27 and TRBJ1-2; perhaps TRBD1 as D (6 bases). The CDR3 totals 18 residues. CDR1 and CDR2 from the germline V gene are MNHEY and SMNVEV (reference sequence). Trimming took 2 bases from V and 4 from J, leaving 23 bases between them. This CDR3 is CASSLNRGRTDYSYGYTF. CDR3 sequence (DNA): TGTGCCAGCAGTTTAAATCGGGGTCGGACAGACTATAGCTATGGCTACACCTTC.

The J gene is TRBJ2-2, the V gene TRBV29-1, with D possibly TRBD1 on 5 matching bases. V lost 1 base and J lost 0, with 9 bases in between. Germline V gene lookup returns CDR1 SQVTM and CDR2 ANQGSEA. The CDR3 totals 15 residues. CDR3 residues: CSVEVGQSNTGELFF. CDR3 nucleotide sequence: TGCAGCGTTGAAGTGGGGCAGTCGAACACCGGGGAGCTGTTTTTT.

The CDR3 DNA is TGTGCCAGTAGTATAGATCCAGGACAGTCCTACGAGCAGTACTTC. It encodes CASSIDPGQSYEQYF. The chain has TRBV19 and TRBJ2-7; D possibly corresponds to TRBD1 (6 bases). The V gene's germline CDR1 is LNHDA and CDR2 SQIVND (reference sequence). There are 15 residues in the CDR3. Trimming took 0 bases from V and 1 from J, leaving 10 bases between them.

The chain uses TRBV29-1 and TRBJ2-7, with a possible D match to TRBD2 (7 bases). The CDR3 contains 16 residues. CDR1 and CDR2 from the germline V gene are SQVTM and ANQGSEA. Trimming shortened V by 3 bases and J by 3 bases, and 21 bases separated the two germline ends. For the CDR3, the DNA is TGCAGCGTTGAGTTGATTGAGGGGGGGATTGACTACGAGCAGTACTTC. It translates to CSVELIEGGIDYEQYF.

CDR3 DNA: TGTGCCAGCAGTTATCTAGGGACAGGTCCCTACGAGCAGTACTTC. Protein: CASSYLGTGPYEQYF. The chain has TRBV27 and TRBJ2-7, with 8 bases matching TRBD1. The CDR3 is 15 amino acids. Germline CDR1 is MNHEY and CDR2 is SMNVEV (reference sequence). The ends lost 4 bases at V and 2 bases at J; junction bases unmatched: 7.

The V gene is TRBV5-4, the J gene TRBJ2-1; 12 bases match TRBD2. Per the germline V gene, CDR1 is SGHNT and CDR2 is YYREEE (reference sequence). J gave up 9 bases and V 2 bases, and 6 bases lay outside the gene matches. There are 15 residues in the CDR3. The CDR3 reads CASSFLAGGPREQFF. CDR3 nucleotides: TGTGCCAGCAGCTTCCTAGCGGGAGGGCCACGTGAGCAGTTCTTC.

The table lists this clone with a few counts. The gene calls are TRBV2 and TRBJ2-7; possible D gene TRBD1, 6 bases. V was pared by 2 bases and J by 2 bases, with 16 bases between. Germline V lookup: CDR1 SNHLY, CDR2 FYNNEI. This CDR3 has 16 amino acids. CDR3 in DNA: TGTGCCAGCAGTGAAACCGGGACAAGGGACACCTACGAGCAGTACTTC. It codes for CASSETGTRDTYEQYF.

The V gene is TRBV15, the J gene TRBJ2-1; 8 bases line up with TRBD2. Germline trimming cut 2 bases from V and 6 bases from J; bases unmatched to any gene: 9. This CDR3 region has 16 residues. Germline values: CDR1 LNHNV, CDR2 YYDKDF (reference sequence). The DNA of the CDR3 is TGTGCCACCAGCAGATCCGGACTAGCCGTCGGCAATGAGCAGTTCTTC. Translated: CATSRSGLAVGNEQFF.

The V and J genes are TRBV7-2 and TRBJ2-7; tentatively, D is TRBD2 (6 bases). Deletions cut 4 bases from V and 2 bases from J, with 21 bases between. Germline V CDR1 and CDR2: SGHTA, FQGNSA. There are 17 residues in the CDR3. The CDR3 coding sequence is TGTGCCAGCAGCTCCACCCCCGGGACTTATCACACCTACGAGCAGTACTTC. Translated: CASSSTPGTYHTYEQYF.

The genes are TRBV5-6 and TRBJ1-2, with 7 positions matching TRBD1. The ends lost 4 bases at V and 8 bases at J; junction bases unmatched: 8. Looked up from germline, CDR1 is SGHDT and CDR2 is YYEEEE. The CDR3 has 13 amino acids. The CDR3 region has the DNA TGTGCCAGCAGCGTGACAGGGTTAGGCGGCTACACCTTC. Amino acid sequence: CASSVTGLGGYTF.

The CDR3 DNA sequence: TGTGCCAGCAGCGACCTACAGGGATATCTGTTTTTT. As protein: CASSDLQGYLFF. The V gene is TRBV7-9, the J gene TRBJ1-4; D possibly corresponds to TRBD1 (6 bases). The CDR3 covers 12 residues. Deletions cut 5 bases from V and 14 bases from J, with 15 bases between. Germline V gives CDR1 SEHNR, CDR2 FQNEAQ (reference sequence).

This sequence joins TRBV4-2 and TRBJ2-2; perhaps TRBD2 as D (6 bases). The V and J ends lost 0 bases and 7 bases respectively, with 12 bases between them. Per the germline V gene, CDR1 is LGHNA and CDR2 is YNFKEQ. This CDR3 contains 15 residues. CDR3 DNA: TGTGCCAGCAGCCAAGAGACACCCGGGAGCGGGGAGCTGTTTTTT. Translation: CASSQETPGSGELFF.

This clone was seen once. The rearrangement joins TRBV13 to TRBJ2-3, with 10 bases lining up with TRBD2. Trimming removed 5 bases from V and 6 bases from J; junction bases left unmatched: 8. In germline, CDR1 is PRHDT, CDR2 FYEKMQ (reference sequence). The CDR3 is made up of 15 amino acids. CDR3 bases: TGTGCCAGCAGCGCCAAGCGGGAGGGTGATGATACGCAGTATTTT. Translation gives CASSAKREGDDTQYF.

This chain uses TRBV10-3 with TRBJ1-2; TRBD1 matches at 9 bases. CDR1 is ENHRY, CDR2 SYGVKD, per germline. This CDR3 has 15 amino acids. Trimming at V came to 6 bases and at J to 3 bases, leaving 8 bases not matched to a gene. CDR3 in DNA: TGTGCCATCAGGGACAGGGGCCCTCTCGACTATGGCTACACCTTC. Its protein is CAIRDRGPLDYGYTF.

The rearrangement uses TRBV5-1 and TRBJ1-2; D is undetermined. V lost 3 bases to trimming and J lost 1 base, with 4 bases between them. CDR1 and CDR2 from the germline V gene are SGHRS and YFSETQ. CDR3 length equals 12 residues. The CDR3 reads CASSYNNYGYTF. DNA of the CDR3: TGCGCCAGCAGCTATAATAACTATGGCTACACCTTC.

The rearrangement joins TRBV29-1 to TRBJ2-7; 10 nucleotides agree with TRBD1. Per the germline V gene, CDR1 is SQVTM and CDR2 is ANQGSEA. Trimming took 1 base from V and 5 from J; bases not matched to a gene: 5. CDR3 size: 14 residues. CDR3 amino acids: CSVEVRDRGNEQYF. The DNA for the CDR3 is TGCAGCGTTGAAGTCCGGGACAGGGGCAACGAGCAGTACTTC.

The chain is built from TRBV6-5 and TRBJ1-1; no reliable D call. The germline V and J ends were trimmed by 8 bases and 1 base, with 17 bases remaining between them. Germline CDR1 reads MNHEY; CDR2 reads SVGAGI. CDR3 length: 15 amino acids. CDR3 region: CASSMFGLWNTEAFF. CDR3 nucleotide sequence: TGTGCCAGCTCGATGTTTGGACTTTGGAACACTGAAGCTTTCTTT.

The chain combines TRBV28 with TRBJ2-7; 14 bases line up with TRBD2. V shed 8 bases, J shed 2 bases, and the junction held 5 bases outside the gene matches. This CDR3 contains 15 residues. CDR1 is MDHEN and CDR2 is SYDVKM in the germline V gene. CDR3 nucleotides: TGTGCCAGCCGACTAGCGGGAGGGGTGGCCTACGAGCAGTACTTC. Translated, it gives CASRLAGGVAYEQYF.

The table lists this clone with a few counts. The rearrangement joins TRBV30 to TRBJ2-1; 14 bases agree with TRBD2. Per germline, CDR1 GTSNPN and CDR2 SVGIG (reference sequence). After removal of 4 bases from V and 9 bases from J, the junction contained 11 bases not matched to a gene. The CDR3 loop spans 16 amino acids. CDR3: CAWTGLAGAGWTEQFF. The CDR3 bases are TGTGCCTGGACGGGACTAGCGGGAGCGGGTTGGACTGAGCAGTTCTTC.

The chain has TRBV19 and TRBJ2-1; TRBD2 agrees at 11 bases. Trimming removed 2 bases from V and 3 bases from J; junction bases left unmatched: 3. This CDR3 comprises 16 residues. The germline V gene encodes CDR1 LNHDA and CDR2 SQIVND (reference sequence). The CDR3 loop is CASSIMLAGGYNEQFF. The CDR3 nucleotides are TGTGCCAGTAGTATAATGCTAGCGGGAGGCTACAATGAGCAGTTCTTC.

V usage is TRBV14 and J usage is TRBJ1-2; D not resolved. V was trimmed by 0 bases and J by 7 bases, leaving 9 bases between them. The CDR3 loop spans 13 amino acids. Germline V gene data show CDR1 as SGHDN and CDR2 as FVKESK. The CDR3 DNA reads TGTGCCAGCAGCCAAGACGAAGCGGGTGGCTACACCTTC. This codes for CASSQDEAGGYTF.

The gene calls are TRBV28 and TRBJ2-3, with D tentatively TRBD2 (5 bases). CDR3 length: 15 residues. V was trimmed by 3 bases and J by 0 bases, leaving 10 bases between them. In germline, CDR1 is MDHEN, CDR2 SYDVKM. Written as DNA, the CDR3 is TGTGCCAGCAGTTTGTTAGCGCAGAGCACAGATACGCAGTATTTT. It codes for CASSLLAQSTDTQYF.

The chain joins TRBV2 to TRBJ2-7; the match to TRBD1 covers 7 bases. Germline values: CDR1 SNHLY, CDR2 FYNNEI. V shed 6 bases, J shed 3 bases, and the junction held 8 bases outside the gene matches. The CDR3 is made up of 14 amino acids. The CDR3 coding sequence is TGTGCCAGCAGCCACGGGACAGCGTACTACGAGCAGTACTTC. Residues: CASSHGTAYYEQYF.

The rearrangement joins TRBV13 to TRBJ1-1, with D maybe TRBD1 (6 bases). The length of the CDR3 is 14 residues. CDR1 and CDR2 from the germline V gene are PRHDT and FYEKMQ (reference sequence). Trimming pared 0 bases from V and 9 bases from J, leaving 14 bases between. The CDR3 region has the DNA TGTGCCAGCAGCTTAGGACTGACAGGAAGCAAAGCTTTCTTT. This codes for CASSLGLTGSKAFF. Full variable domain (remainder filled in from reference TRBV13 and TRBJ1-1): AAGVIQSPRHLIKEKRETATLKCYPIPRHDTVYWYQQGPGQDPQFLISFYEKMQSDKGSIPDRFSAQQFSDYHSELNMSSLELGDSALYFCASSLGLTGSKAFFGQGTRLTVV.

The rearrangement links TRBV5-8 to TRBJ2-5; TRBD1 aligns across 7 bases. The trim removed 4 bases at V and 1 base at J, leaving 7 bases unmatched. The CDR3 extends over 15 amino acids. The germline gives CDR1 SGHTS, CDR2 YDEGEE. CDR3 bases: TGTGCCAGCAGCATGGGACAGCCCAGCCAAGAGACCCAGTACTTC. Protein product: CASSMGQPSQETQYF.